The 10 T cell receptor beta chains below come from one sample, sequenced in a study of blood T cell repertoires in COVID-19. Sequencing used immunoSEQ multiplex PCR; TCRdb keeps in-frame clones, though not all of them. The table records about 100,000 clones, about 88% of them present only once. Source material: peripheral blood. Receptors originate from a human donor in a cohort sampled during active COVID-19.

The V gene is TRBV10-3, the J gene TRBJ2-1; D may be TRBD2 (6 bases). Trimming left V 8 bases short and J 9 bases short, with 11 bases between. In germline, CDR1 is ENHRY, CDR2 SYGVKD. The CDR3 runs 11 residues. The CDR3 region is CAIRGLAEQFF. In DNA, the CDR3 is TGTGCCATCCGGGGGTTGGCTGAGCAGTTCTTC.

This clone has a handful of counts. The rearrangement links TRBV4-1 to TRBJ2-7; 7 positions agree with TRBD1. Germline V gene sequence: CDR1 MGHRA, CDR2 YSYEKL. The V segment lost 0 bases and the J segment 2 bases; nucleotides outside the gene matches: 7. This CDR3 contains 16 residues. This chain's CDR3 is CASSQDSRQGTYEQYF. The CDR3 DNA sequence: TGCGCCAGCAGCCAAGATTCAAGACAGGGCACCTACGAGCAGTACTTC.

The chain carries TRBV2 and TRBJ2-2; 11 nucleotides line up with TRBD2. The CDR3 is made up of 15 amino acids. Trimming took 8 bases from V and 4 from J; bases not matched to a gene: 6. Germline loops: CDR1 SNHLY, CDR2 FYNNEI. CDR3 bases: TGTGCCAGCTCCGGGACTAGCGGTTTCACCGGGGAGCTGTTTTTT. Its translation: CASSGTSGFTGELFF.

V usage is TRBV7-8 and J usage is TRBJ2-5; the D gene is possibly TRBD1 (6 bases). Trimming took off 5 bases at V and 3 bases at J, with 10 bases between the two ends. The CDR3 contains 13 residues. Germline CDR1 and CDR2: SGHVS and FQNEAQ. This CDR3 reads CASSPGTKETQYF. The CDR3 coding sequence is TGTGCCAGCAGCCCCGGGACAAAAGAGACCCAGTACTTC. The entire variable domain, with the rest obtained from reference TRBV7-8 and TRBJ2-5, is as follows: GAGVSQSPRYKVAKRGQDVALRCDPISGHVSLFWYQQALGQGPEFLTYFQNEAQLDKSGLPSDRFFAERPEGSVSTLKIQRTQQEDSAVYLCASSPGTKETQYFGPGTRLLVL.

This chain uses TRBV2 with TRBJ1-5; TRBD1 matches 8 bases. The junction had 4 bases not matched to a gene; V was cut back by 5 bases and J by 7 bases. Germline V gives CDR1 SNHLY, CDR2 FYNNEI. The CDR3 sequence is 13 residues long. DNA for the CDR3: TGTGCCAGCAGTCAGGGGGCAGGGCAGCCCCAGCATTTT. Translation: CASSQGAGQPQHF.

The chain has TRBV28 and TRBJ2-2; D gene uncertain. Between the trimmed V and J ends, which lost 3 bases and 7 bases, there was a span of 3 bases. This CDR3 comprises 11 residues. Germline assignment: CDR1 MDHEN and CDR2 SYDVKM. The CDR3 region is CASSFRGELFF. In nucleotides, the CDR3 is TGTGCCAGCAGTTTCCGCGGGGAGCTGTTTTTT. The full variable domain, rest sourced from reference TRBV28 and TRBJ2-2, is DVKVTQSSRYLVKRTGEKVFLECVQDMDHENMFWYRQDPGLGLRLIYFSYDVKMKEKGDIPEGYSVSREKKERFSLILESASTNQTSMYLCASSFRGELFFGEGSRLTVL.

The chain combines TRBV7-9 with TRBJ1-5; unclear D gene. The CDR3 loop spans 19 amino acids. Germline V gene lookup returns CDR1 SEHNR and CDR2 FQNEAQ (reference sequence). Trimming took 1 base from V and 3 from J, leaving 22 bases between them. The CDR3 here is CASSLVERKRRSNNQPQHF. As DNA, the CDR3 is TGTGCCAGCAGCTTAGTGGAGAGGAAGCGGCGTAGTAACAATCAGCCCCAGCATTTT.

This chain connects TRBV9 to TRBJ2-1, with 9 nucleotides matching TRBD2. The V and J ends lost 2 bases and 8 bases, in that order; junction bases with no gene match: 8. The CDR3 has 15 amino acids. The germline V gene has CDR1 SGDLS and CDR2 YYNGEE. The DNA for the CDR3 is TGTGCCAGCAGCGTTCTCGCGGGGGGGCGCGATGAGCAGTTCTTC. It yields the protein CASSVLAGGRDEQFF.

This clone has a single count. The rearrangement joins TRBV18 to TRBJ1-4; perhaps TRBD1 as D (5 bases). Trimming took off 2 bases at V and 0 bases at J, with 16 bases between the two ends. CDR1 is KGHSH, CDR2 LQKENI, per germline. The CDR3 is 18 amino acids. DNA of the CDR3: TGTGCCAGCTCACCAAGCCTACAGGTGATCGCAACTAATGAAAAACTGTTTTTT. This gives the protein CASSPSLQVIATNEKLFF. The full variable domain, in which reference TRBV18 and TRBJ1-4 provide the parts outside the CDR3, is NAGVMQNPRHLVRRRGQEARLRCSPMKGHSHVYWYRQLPEEGLKFMVYLQKENIIDESGMPKERFSAEFPKEGPSILRIQQVVRGDSAAYFCASSPSLQVIATNEKLFFGSGTQLSVL.

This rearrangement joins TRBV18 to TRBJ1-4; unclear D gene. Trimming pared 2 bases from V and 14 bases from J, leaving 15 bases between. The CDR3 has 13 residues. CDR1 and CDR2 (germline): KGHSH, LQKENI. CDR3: CASSPGPMKTLFF. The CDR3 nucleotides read TGTGCCAGCTCACCAGGGCCGATGAAAACGCTGTTTTTT.